Below are 28 T cell receptor beta chains sequenced from a single sample in a study of shared clonotypes between healthy human individuals (dated by TCRdb to 2018 to 2021). Library method: the immunoSEQ multiplex PCR assay. This is the immuneACCESS table as TCRdb keeps it, with only in-frame sequences that have V and J called. A part of the clones is gone; compared with another copy, unresolved V genes explain less than half, and the rest is unexplained. The sample table records 450,000 or so clones; roughly four fifths of these occur just once. The top ten constitute around 12% of the sample. The specimen sequenced was PBMCs. These receptors were taken from a woman between 40 and 50 years old in good health. Some clones in this sample may be carry-over from other donors' samples.

The chain is built from TRBV19 and TRBJ2-5; D not certain. The V end was cut by 5 bases, the J end by 2 bases, with 6 bases between. The germline V gene has CDR1 LNHDA and CDR2 SQIVND (reference sequence). The CDR3 extends over 12 amino acids. The CDR3: CASSARQETQYF. In DNA form, the CDR3 reads TGTGCCAGTAGTGCTAGGCAAGAGACCCAGTACTTC. Full variable domain (rest looked up from reference TRBV19 and TRBJ2-5): DGGITQSPKYLFRKEGQNVTLSCEQNLNHDAMYWYRQDPGQGLRLIYYSQIVNDFQKGDIAEGYSVSREKKESFPLTVTSAQKNPTAFYLCASSARQETQYFGPGTRLLVL.

In the case of this clone: Given a much more abundant clone one base away, this may be a read error. In nucleotides, the CDR3 is TGTGCCAGTAGTTCCACTTTATCCTACGAGCAGCACTTC. This translates into CASSSTLSYEQHF. The chain employs TRBV19 and TRBJ2-7, with D uncertain. The length of the CDR3 is 13 residues. Germline V gene sequence: CDR1 LNHDA, CDR2 SQIVND (reference sequence).

The chain recombines TRBV11-2 with TRBJ2-2, with D perhaps matching TRBD2 (6 bases). With 5 bases removed from V and 7 bases from J, the gap between germline ends came to 14 bases. Germline V lookup: CDR1 SGHAT, CDR2 FQNNGV. The CDR3 has 14 residues. CDR3 residues: CASSLLGGGGELFF. CDR3 in DNA: TGTGCCAGCAGCCTACTGGGGGGTGGCGGGGAGCTGTTTTTT.

This clone has a count of ten or more. CDR3 amino acids: CASSSGTGKETQYF. Here the CDR3 DNA reads TGCGCCAGCAGCTCCGGGACAGGCAAAGAGACCCAGTACTTC. This chain joins TRBV5-1 and TRBJ2-5; 8 nucleotides align to TRBD1. Germline CDR1 and CDR2: SGHRS and YFSETQ. The CDR3 has 14 residues. Trimming at V came to 3 bases and at J to 3 bases, leaving 4 bases not matched to a gene.

This sequence joins TRBV6-5 and TRBJ2-1; TRBD1 matches 9 bases. The CDR3 extends over 12 amino acids. Germline values: CDR1 MNHEY, CDR2 SVGAGI. V dropped 5 bases and J dropped 8; count of bases not matched to a gene: 1. CDR3 protein: CASSGDRDEQFF. CDR3 nucleotides: TGTGCCAGCAGTGGGGACAGGGATGAGCAGTTCTTC.

Turning to this clone: A far larger clone is off by one base, so a read error is likely. The chain recombines TRBV28 with TRBJ2-5; D ambiguous. Per the germline V gene, CDR1 is MDHEN and CDR2 is SYDVKM. Trimming shortened V by 2 bases and J by 6 bases, and 7 bases separated the two germline ends. The length of the CDR3 is 12 residues. The chain's CDR3 is CASSLSPQTQYF. In DNA, the CDR3 is TGTGCCAGCAGTTTAAGCCCGCAGACCCAGTACTTC.

The V gene is TRBV7-9, the J gene TRBJ1-1, with a possible D match to TRBD1 (5 bases). Germline loops: CDR1 SEHNR, CDR2 FQNEAQ (reference sequence). V lost 1 base to trimming and J lost 4 bases, with 10 bases between them. This CDR3 has 14 amino acids. The CDR3 DNA is TGTGCCAGCAGCTTAGGGCTGGGGACCACTGAAGCTTTCTTT. Translation: CASSLGLGTTEAFF. The full variable domain, in which reference TRBV7-9 and TRBJ1-1 provide the parts outside the CDR3, is DTGVSQNPRHKITKRGQNVTFRCDPISEHNRLYWYRQTLGQGPEFLTYFQNEAQLEKSRLLSDRFSAERPKGSFSTLEIQRTEQGDSAMYLCASSLGLGTTEAFFGQGTRLTVV.

This chain's CDR3 is CASSLAGGSDAAFF. The CDR3 DNA reads TGCGCCAGCAGCTTGGCCGGAGGGAGTGACGCAGCTTTCTTT. The V and J genes are TRBV5-1 and TRBJ1-1; the D is unclear. Germline values: CDR1 SGHRS, CDR2 YFSETQ. Trimming removed 0 bases at V and 10 bases at J, with 16 bases between. The CDR3 has 14 residues.

The chain has TRBV7-9 and TRBJ2-7, with 8 bases that match TRBD2. Losses at the gene ends were 1 base for V and 11 bases for J; bases not matched to a gene: 4. Germline loops: CDR1 SEHNR, CDR2 FQNEAQ (reference sequence). This CDR3 contains 12 residues. In DNA form, the CDR3 reads TGTGCCAGCAGCTTAGGATTGCGGGAGGAGTACTTC. It specifies CASSLGLREEYF.

This clone was counted only a few times. A far more abundant clone sits one base away, making this likely a read error. The chain recombines TRBV1 with TRBJ2-7; no DNA check was done on the table's D call, TRBD2. TRBV1 is recorded as a pseudogene. CDR3 size: 15 residues. CDR3 sequence (DNA): TGCACCAGCAGCCAAGTGAGACTAGCTGGTAGCGAGCAGTACTTC. Encoded protein: CTSSQVRLAGSEQYF.

The rearrangement uses TRBV5-1 and TRBJ2-3; the match to TRBD2 covers 13 bases. V trimming: 2 bases; J trimming: 4 bases; junction bases outside the gene matches: 4. CDR1 SGHRS and CDR2 YFSETQ come from the germline V gene. This CDR3 region has 16 residues. The CDR3 loop is CASSLTSGRAADTQYF. The CDR3 region has the DNA TGCGCCAGCAGCTTAACTAGCGGGAGGGCCGCAGATACGCAGTATTTT.

This chain joins TRBV28 and TRBJ2-1; 13 bases fit TRBD2. CDR3 size: 17 residues. Germline CDR1 and CDR2: MDHEN and SYDVKM. After removal of 7 bases from V and 8 bases from J, the junction contained 14 bases not matched to a gene. In nucleotides, the CDR3 is TGTGCCAGCAACACTATAACTAGCGGGAGGGCCGCTGATGAGCAGTTCTTC. Amino acids: CASNTITSGRAADEQFF.

The CDR3 here is CASRVTGRPYEQYF. The DNA for the CDR3 is TGTGCCAGCAGGGTGACAGGGCGGCCCTACGAGCAGTACTTC. The V call is TRBV27, the J call TRBJ2-7; 7 bases match TRBD1. Germline lookup yields CDR1 MNHEY and CDR2 SMNVEV (reference sequence). The V gene end was trimmed by 6 bases and the J gene end by 2 bases; junction bases not matched to a gene: 7. The length of the CDR3 is 14 residues.

The gene calls are TRBV5-1 and TRBJ2-1, with TRBD2 matching 11 bases. The CDR3 runs 16 residues. V shed 0 bases, J shed 4 bases, and the junction held 3 bases outside the gene matches. Germline-derived CDR1 and CDR2 are SGHRS and YFSETQ. The DNA for the CDR3 is TGCGCCAGCAGCTTGGCCGGGACTAGCGGATACAATGAGCAGTTCTTC. This translates into CASSLAGTSGYNEQFF.

This clone has only one observation. Here the CDR3 reads CASTRRGGTAINEQFF. In DNA form, the CDR3 reads TGTGCCAGCACCCGAAGGGGCGGGACCGCTATCAATGAGCAGTTCTTC. The V call is TRBV28, the J call TRBJ2-1; a possible D gene is TRBD2 (6 bases). Germline V CDR1 and CDR2: MDHEN, SYDVKM. The V gene lost 7 bases and the J gene lost 6 bases, with 22 bases spanning the gap. This CDR3 has 16 residues.

The J gene is TRBJ2-7, the V gene TRBV9; 7 bases fit TRBD2. CDR1 SGDLS and CDR2 YYNGEE come from the germline V gene. The CDR3 is 14 residues long. V was pared by 4 bases and J by 5 bases, with 9 bases of the junction left unmatched. In nucleotides, the CDR3 is TGTGCCAGCAGCCTCAGGGAGGGTTTCAACGAGCAGTACTTC. It yields the protein CASSLREGFNEQYF.

This clone was picked up one time. This chain connects TRBV7-9 to TRBJ1-5; 12 positions match TRBD1. This CDR3 is built from 15 residues. The trim removed 5 bases at V and 7 bases at J, leaving 6 bases unmatched. In germline, CDR1 is SEHNR, CDR2 FQNEAQ (reference sequence). The CDR3 sequence is CASSAGTGGFQPQHF. The CDR3 DNA reads TGTGCCAGCAGCGCCGGGACAGGGGGCTTCCAGCCCCAGCATTTT.

The chain carries TRBV28 and TRBJ1-1; TRBD1 matches 7 bases. The ends lost 6 bases at V and 7 bases at J; junction bases unmatched: 5. From germline, CDR1 is MDHEN and CDR2 SYDVKM. The CDR3 runs 12 residues. CDR3 amino acids: CASSTTGFEAFF. In DNA form, the CDR3 reads TGTGCCAGCAGCACGACAGGGTTTGAAGCTTTCTTT.

This CDR3 reads CASSDQRNAPNTGELFF. CDR3 DNA sequence: TGTGCCAGCAGCGATCAGCGGAACGCCCCGAACACCGGGGAGCTGTTTTTT. J is TRBJ2-2 and V is TRBV9; TRBD2 might be the D (5 bases). In germline, CDR1 is SGDLS, CDR2 YYNGEE. V was pared by 3 bases and J by 0 bases, with 15 bases between. The CDR3 extends over 17 amino acids.

The chain is built from TRBV5-8 and TRBJ2-7; the match to TRBD2 covers 7 bases. This CDR3 has 15 amino acids. In germline, CDR1 is SGHTS, CDR2 YDEGEE. The J segment lost 6 bases and the V segment lost 0 bases, leaving 9 bases of the junction unmatched. CDR3 in amino acids: CASSLEGGTPSEQYF. The CDR3 bases are TGTGCCAGCAGCTTGGAGGGAGGGACTCCTAGCGAGCAGTACTTC.

V usage is TRBV28 and J usage is TRBJ1-1; 7 bases agree with TRBD1. The CDR3 runs to 13 residues. V shed 8 bases and J 6 bases; nucleotides not matched to a gene: 9. CDR1 and CDR2 (germline): MDHEN, SYDVKM. DNA for the CDR3: TGTGCCAGCGGTGACAGGGTGGGTTCTGAAGCTTTCTTT. It yields the protein CASGDRVGSEAFF.

J is TRBJ2-7 and V is TRBV5-8, with D tentatively TRBD1 or TRBD2 (6 bases each). The germline V gene has CDR1 SGHTS and CDR2 YDEGEE. Trimming shortened V by 6 bases and J by 2 bases, and 18 bases separated the two germline ends. The CDR3 spans 15 residues. The CDR3 reads CASTPKGGMTYEQYF. In nucleotides, the CDR3 is TGTGCCAGCACCCCGAAGGGGGGCATGACCTACGAGCAGTACTTC.

CDR3 in DNA: TGTGCCAGCTCACCGCGCCTGGACAGAGTCTACAATGAGCAGTTCTTC. It is translated as CASSPRLDRVYNEQFF. This chain links TRBV18 with TRBJ2-1; possible D gene TRBD1, 6 bases. The germline V and J ends were trimmed by 3 bases and 3 bases, with 15 bases remaining between them. The V gene's germline CDR1 is KGHSH and CDR2 LQKENI. The CDR3 has 16 amino acids.

The genes are TRBV7-9 and TRBJ2-1; no clear D. CDR3 length: 14 amino acids. CDR1 and CDR2 from the germline V gene are SEHNR and FQNEAQ (reference sequence). V was cut by 5 bases and J by 4 bases, with 12 bases left in between. CDR3 DNA: TGTGCCAGCAGCCCCTCGCTGGGGTACAATGAGCAGTTCTTC. This encodes CASSPSLGYNEQFF. The entire variable domain, with the rest obtained from reference TRBV7-9 and TRBJ2-1, is as follows: DTGVSQNPRHKITKRGQNVTFRCDPISEHNRLYWYRQTLGQGPEFLTYFQNEAQLEKSRLLSDRFSAERPKGSFSTLEIQRTEQGDSAMYLCASSPSLGYNEQFFGPGTRLTVL.

The chain couples TRBV27 to TRBJ1-2; possible D gene TRBD1, 6 bases. The CDR3 totals 11 residues. CDR1 and CDR2 (germline): MNHEY, SMNVEV (reference sequence). With 10 bases removed from V and 7 bases from J, the gap between germline ends came to 13 bases. CDR3 coding DNA: TGTGCCACCGGACAGAGAGCTGGCTACACCTTC. Translation: CATGQRAGYTF.

The count of this clone is one. V and J are TRBV29-1 and TRBJ1-5; 8 bases agree with TRBD1. The CDR3 consists of 15 residues. The junction had 3 bases not matched to a gene; V was cut back by 1 base and J by 1 base. Germline lookup yields CDR1 SQVTM and CDR2 ANQGSEA. This CDR3 is CSVEVTGESNQPQHF. The CDR3 DNA follows: TGCAGCGTTGAAGTGACAGGGGAAAGCAATCAGCCCCAGCATTTT. Looking up the rest from reference TRBV29-1 and TRBJ1-5 gives the full variable domain: SAVISQKPSRDICQRGTSLTIQCQVDSQVTMMFWYRQQPGQSLTLIATANQGSEATYESGFVIDKFPISRPNLTFSTLTVSNMSPEDSSIYLCSVEVTGESNQPQHFGDGTRLSIL.

This clone was observed a few times. V gene TRBV27 combines with J gene TRBJ1-5; D remains ambiguous. There are 14 residues in the CDR3. V lost 2 bases to trimming and J lost 2 bases, with 7 bases between them. The germline gives CDR1 MNHEY, CDR2 SMNVEV (reference sequence). CDR3 in DNA: TGTGCCAGCAGTTTACGGGCTGGCAATCAGCCCCAGCATTTT. Translating it yields CASSLRAGNQPQHF.

The CDR3 DNA reads as TGTGCCAGCAGCTCGCCAGGTTCTACCTACGAGCAGTACTTC. It translates to CASSSPGSTYEQYF. V gene TRBV28 combines with J gene TRBJ2-7; D gene uncertain. CDR3 length: 14 residues. V lost 6 bases, J lost 2 bases, and 14 bases lay in between. The germline V gene encodes CDR1 MDHEN and CDR2 SYDVKM.